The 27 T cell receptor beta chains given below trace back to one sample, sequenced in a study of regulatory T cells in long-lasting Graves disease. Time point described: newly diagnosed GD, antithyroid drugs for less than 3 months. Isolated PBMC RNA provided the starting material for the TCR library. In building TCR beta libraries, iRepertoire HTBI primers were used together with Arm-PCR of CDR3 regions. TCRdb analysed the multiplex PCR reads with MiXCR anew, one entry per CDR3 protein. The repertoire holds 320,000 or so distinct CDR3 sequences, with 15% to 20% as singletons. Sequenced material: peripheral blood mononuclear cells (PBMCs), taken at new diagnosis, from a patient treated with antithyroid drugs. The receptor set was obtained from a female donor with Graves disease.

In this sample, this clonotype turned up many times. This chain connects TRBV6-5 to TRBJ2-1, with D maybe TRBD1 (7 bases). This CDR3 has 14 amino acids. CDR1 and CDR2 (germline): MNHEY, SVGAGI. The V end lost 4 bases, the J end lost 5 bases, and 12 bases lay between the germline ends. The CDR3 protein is CASSLTRGDNEQFF. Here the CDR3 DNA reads TGTGCCAGCAGTTTGACCAGGGGGGACAATGAGCAGTTCTTC.

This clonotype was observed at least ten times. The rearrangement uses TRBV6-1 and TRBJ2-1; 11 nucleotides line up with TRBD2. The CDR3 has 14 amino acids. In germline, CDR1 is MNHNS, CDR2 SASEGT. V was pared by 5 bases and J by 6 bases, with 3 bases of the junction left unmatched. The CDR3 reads CASSNLAGGNEQFF. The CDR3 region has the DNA TGTGCCAGCAGTAACCTAGCGGGAGGCAATGAGCAGTTCTTC.

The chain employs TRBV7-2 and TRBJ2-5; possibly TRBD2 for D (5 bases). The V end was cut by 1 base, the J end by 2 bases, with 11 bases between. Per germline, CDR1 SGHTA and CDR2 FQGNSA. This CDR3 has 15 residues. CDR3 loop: CASSLGMSGQETQYF. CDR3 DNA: TGTGCCAGCAGCTTAGGGATGTCGGGGCAAGAGACCCAGTACTTC.

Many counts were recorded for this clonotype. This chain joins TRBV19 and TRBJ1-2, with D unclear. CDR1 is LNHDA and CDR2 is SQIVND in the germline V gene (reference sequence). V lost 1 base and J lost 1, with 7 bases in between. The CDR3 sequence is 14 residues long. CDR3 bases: TGTGCCAGTAGTATAGGATCAAGTAACTATGGCTACACCTTC. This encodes CASSIGSSNYGYTF.

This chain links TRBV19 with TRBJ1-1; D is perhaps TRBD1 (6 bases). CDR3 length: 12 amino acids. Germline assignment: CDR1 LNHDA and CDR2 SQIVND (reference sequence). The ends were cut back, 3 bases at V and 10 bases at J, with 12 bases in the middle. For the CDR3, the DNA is TGTGCCAGTAGTATCCGGGGGCGCGGAGCTTTCTTT. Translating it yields CASSIRGRGAFF.

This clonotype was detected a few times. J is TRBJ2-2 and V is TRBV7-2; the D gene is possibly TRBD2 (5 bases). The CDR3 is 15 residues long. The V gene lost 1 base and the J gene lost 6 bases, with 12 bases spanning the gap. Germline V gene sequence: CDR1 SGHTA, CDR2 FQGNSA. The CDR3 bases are TGTGCCAGCAGCTTAGAAACACTCGGGGCCGGGGAGCTGTTTTTT. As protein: CASSLETLGAGELFF.

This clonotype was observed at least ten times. The CDR3 nucleotides are TGTGCCAGCGTGGCAGGGGAATATAATTCACCCCTCCACTTT. It translates to CASVAGEYNSPLHF. The V call is TRBV2, the J call TRBJ1-6, with D perhaps matching TRBD1 (6 bases). The CDR3 spans 14 residues. Germline-derived CDR1 and CDR2 are SNHLY and FYNNEI. Trimming shortened V by 8 bases and J by 4 bases, and 12 bases separated the two germline ends.

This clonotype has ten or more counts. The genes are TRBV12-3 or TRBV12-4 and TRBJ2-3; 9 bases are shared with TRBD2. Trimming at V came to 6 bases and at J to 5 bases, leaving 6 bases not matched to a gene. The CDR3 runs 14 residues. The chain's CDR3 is CASRLSGSVDTQYF. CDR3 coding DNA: TGTGCCAGCAGACTTAGCGGGAGCGTAGATACGCAGTATTTT.

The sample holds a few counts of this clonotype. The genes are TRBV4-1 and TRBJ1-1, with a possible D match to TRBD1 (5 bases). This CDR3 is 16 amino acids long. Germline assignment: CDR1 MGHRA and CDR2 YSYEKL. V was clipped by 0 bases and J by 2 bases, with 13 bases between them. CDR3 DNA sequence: TGCGCCAGCAGCCAAGATTTCTCGACAGTTAACACTGAAGCTTTCTTT. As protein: CASSQDFSTVNTEAFF.

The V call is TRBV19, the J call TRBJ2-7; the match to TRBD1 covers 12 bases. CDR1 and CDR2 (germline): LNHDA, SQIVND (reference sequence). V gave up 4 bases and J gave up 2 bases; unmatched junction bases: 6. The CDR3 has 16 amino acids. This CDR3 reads CASSRGQGAPPYEQYF. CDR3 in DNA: TGTGCCAGTAGTAGGGGACAGGGGGCTCCTCCCTACGAGCAGTACTTC.

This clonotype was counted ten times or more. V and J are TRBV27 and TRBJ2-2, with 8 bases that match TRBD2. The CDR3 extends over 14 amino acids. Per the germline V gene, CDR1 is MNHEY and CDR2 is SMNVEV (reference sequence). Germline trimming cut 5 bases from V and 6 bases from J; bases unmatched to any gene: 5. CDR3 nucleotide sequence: TGTGCCAGCAGTCTCCTAGCGGGCTCCGGGGAGCTGTTTTTT. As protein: CASSLLAGSGELFF.

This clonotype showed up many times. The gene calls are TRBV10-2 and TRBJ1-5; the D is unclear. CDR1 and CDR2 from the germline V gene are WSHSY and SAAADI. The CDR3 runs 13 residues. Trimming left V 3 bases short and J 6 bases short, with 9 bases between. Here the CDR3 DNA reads TGCGCCAGCAGTGATTTCGCGGTTCAGCCCCAGCATTTT. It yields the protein CASSDFAVQPQHF.

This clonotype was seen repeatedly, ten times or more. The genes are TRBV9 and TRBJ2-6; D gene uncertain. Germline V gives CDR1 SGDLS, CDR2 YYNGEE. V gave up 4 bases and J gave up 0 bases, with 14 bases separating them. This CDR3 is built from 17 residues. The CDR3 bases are TGTGCCAGCAGCCCAGAGGTACACCACTCTGGGGCCAACGTCCTGACTTTC. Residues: CASSPEVHHSGANVLTF.

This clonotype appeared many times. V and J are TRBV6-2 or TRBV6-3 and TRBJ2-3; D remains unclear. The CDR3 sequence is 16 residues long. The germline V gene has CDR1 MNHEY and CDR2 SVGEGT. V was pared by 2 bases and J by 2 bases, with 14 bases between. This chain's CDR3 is CASSYPRTRPTDTQYF. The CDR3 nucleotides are TGTGCCAGCAGTTACCCGCGGACCCGACCCACAGATACGCAGTATTTT.

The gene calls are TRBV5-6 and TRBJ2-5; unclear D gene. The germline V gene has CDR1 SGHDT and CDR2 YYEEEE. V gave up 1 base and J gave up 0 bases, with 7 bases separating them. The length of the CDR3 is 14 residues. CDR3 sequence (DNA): TGTGCCAGCAGCTTGAGGGCGGACCAAGAGACCCAGTACTTC. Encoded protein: CASSLRADQETQYF.

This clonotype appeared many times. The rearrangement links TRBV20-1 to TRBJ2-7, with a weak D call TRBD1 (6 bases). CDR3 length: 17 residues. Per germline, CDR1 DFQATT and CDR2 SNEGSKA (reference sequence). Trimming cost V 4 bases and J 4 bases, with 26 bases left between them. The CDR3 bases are TGCAGTGCTAATAGACAGGTGGGATTTAGTAGAACTTACGAGCAGTACTTC. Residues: CSANRQVGFSRTYEQYF.

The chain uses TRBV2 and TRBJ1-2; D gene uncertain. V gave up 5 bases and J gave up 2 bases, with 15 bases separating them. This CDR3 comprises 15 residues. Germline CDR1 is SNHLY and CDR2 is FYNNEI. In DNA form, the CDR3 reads TGTGCCAGCAGTTCAAACAGAGCGTCCAACTATGGCTACACCTTC. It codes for CASSSNRASNYGYTF.

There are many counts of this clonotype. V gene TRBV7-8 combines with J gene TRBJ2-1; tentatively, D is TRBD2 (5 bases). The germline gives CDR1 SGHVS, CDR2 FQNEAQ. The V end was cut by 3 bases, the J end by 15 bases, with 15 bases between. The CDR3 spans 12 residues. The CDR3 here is CASSFLSSSPFF. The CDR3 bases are TGTGCCAGCAGCTTCCTATCTAGCAGTCCGTTCTTC.

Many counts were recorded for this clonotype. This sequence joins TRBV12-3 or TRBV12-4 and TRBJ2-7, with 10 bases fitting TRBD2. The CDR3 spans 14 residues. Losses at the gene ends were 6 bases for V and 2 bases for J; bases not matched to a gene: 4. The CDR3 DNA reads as TGTGCCAGCAGACGGACTAGCGGCACCTACGAGCAGTACTTC. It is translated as CASRRTSGTYEQYF.

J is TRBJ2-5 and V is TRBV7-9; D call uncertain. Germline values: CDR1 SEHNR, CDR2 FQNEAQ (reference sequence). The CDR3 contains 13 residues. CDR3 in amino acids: CASQDGRQETQYF. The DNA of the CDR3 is TGTGCTAGCCAGGATGGAAGACAAGAGACCCAGTACTTC.

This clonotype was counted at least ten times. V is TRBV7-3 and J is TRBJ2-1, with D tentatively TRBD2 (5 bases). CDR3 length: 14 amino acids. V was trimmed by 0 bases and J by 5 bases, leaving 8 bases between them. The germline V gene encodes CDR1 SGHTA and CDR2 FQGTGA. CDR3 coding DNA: TGTGCCAGCAGCTTAACAAGCGGTCACAATGAGCAGTTCTTC. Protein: CASSLTSGHNEQFF. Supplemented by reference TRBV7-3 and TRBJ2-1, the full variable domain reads GAGVSQTPSNKVTEKGKYVELRCDPISGHTALYWYRQSLGQGPEFLIYFQGTGAADDSGLPNDRFFAVRPEGSVSTLKIQRTERGDSAVYLCASSLTSGHNEQFFGPGTRLTVL.

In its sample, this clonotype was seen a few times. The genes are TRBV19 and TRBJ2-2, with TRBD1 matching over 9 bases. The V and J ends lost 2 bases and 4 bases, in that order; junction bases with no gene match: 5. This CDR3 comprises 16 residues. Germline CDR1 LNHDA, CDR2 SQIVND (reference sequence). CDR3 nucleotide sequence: TGTGCCAGTAGTATATTCGGGACAGGGACCACCGGGGAGCTGTTTTTT. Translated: CASSIFGTGTTGELFF.

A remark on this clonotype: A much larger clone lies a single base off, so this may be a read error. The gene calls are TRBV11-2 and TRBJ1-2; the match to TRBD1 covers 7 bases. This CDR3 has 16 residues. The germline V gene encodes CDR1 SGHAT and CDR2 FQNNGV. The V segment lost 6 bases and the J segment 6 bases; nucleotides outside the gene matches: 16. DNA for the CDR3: TGTGCCAGCAGTGAAGCCATTAGGACAGGAACGGATGGCTACACCTTC. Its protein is CASSEAIRTGTDGYTF.

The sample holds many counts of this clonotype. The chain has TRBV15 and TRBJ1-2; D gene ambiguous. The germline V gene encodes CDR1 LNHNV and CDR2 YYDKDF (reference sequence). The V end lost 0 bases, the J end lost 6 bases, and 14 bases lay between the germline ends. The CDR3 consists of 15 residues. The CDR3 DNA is TGTGCCACCAGCAGAGAAGGCAGGACTTCCGATGGCTACACCTTC. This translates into CATSREGRTSDGYTF.

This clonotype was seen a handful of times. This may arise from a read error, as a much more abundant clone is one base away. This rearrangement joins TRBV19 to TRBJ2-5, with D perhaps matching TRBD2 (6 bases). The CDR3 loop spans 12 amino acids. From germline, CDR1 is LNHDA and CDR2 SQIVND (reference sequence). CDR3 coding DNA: TGTGCCAGTAGCGCGGGGAGAGAGACCCGGTACTTC. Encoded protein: CASSAGRETRYF. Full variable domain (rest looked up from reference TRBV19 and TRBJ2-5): DGGITQSPKYLFRKEGQNVTLSCEQNLNHDAMYWYRQDPGQGLRLIYYSQIVNDFQKGDIAEGYSVSREKKESFPLTVTSAQKNPTAFYLCASSAGRETRYFGPGTRLLVL.

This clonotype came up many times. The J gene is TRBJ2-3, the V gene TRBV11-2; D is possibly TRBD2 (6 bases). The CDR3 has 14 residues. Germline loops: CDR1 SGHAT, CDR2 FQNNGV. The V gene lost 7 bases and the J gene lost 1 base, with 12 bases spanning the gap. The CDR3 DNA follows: TGTGCCAGCACCTCTTGGAGGGGCACAGATACGCAGTATTTT. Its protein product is CASTSWRGTDTQYF.

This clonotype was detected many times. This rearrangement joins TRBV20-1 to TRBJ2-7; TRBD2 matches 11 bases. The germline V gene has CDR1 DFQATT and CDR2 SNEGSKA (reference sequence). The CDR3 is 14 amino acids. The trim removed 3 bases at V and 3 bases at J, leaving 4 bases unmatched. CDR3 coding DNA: TGCAGTGCTAGCGCCGGGACTAGCGGCTACGAGCAGTACTTC. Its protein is CSASAGTSGYEQYF.